The 32 T cell receptor beta chains reported below all come from one sample, sequenced in a study of cytomegalovirus exposure and HLA in healthy donors. The PCR ran on 60 Vbeta and 13 Jbeta primers. Libraries were prepared by immunoSEQ multiplex PCR; TCRdb keeps only in-frame clonotypes and omits some of them. The data contain 98,000 or so clones, roughly 82% of them singletons. Sequencing was done on a sample of PBMCs. Every receptor here comes from a human donor in good health.

The V and J genes are TRBV4-1 and TRBJ1-2, with 9 bases lining up with TRBD1. Germline lookup yields CDR1 MGHRA and CDR2 YSYEKL. CDR3 length: 14 residues. Germline trimming cut 1 base from V and 4 bases from J; bases unmatched to any gene: 1. CDR3 coding DNA: TGCGCCAGCAGCCAAGCGGGACAGGGCTATGGCTACACCTTC. Its translation is CASSQAGQGYGYTF.

The chain recombines TRBV29-1 with TRBJ2-2, with 11 bases matching TRBD1. V trimming: 4 bases; J trimming: 4 bases; junction bases outside the gene matches: 2. Germline V gene lookup returns CDR1 SQVTM and CDR2 ANQGSEA. There are 14 residues in the CDR3. Written as DNA, the CDR3 is TGCAGCGTTGGGACAGGGGGCTTCACCGGGGAGCTGTTTTTT. This codes for CSVGTGGFTGELFF.

The J gene is TRBJ2-3, the V gene TRBV10-3; 9 bases fit TRBD2. J gave up 0 bases and V 10 bases, and 11 bases lay outside the gene matches. This CDR3 is 16 amino acids long. CDR1 and CDR2 (germline): ENHRY, SYGVKD. CDR3 nucleotide sequence: TGTGCCAGCTGGTGGCGGGGGGGTGCGAGCACAGATACGCAGTATTTT. Protein: CASWWRGGASTDTQYF.

This clone was seen only once. The rearrangement joins TRBV6-6 to TRBJ2-7; TRBD2 agrees at 9 bases. CDR1 MNHNY and CDR2 SVGAGI come from the germline V gene (reference sequence). The junction had 12 bases not matched to a gene; V was cut back by 7 bases and J by 5 bases. The CDR3 is made up of 15 amino acids. In nucleotides, the CDR3 is TGTGCCAGCACCGTCGGGACAGCTAGCGGGGACGAGCAGTACTTC. It yields the protein CASTVGTASGDEQYF.

In DNA form, the CDR3 reads TGCGCCAGCAGCTCTTCGACAGGGGTTAGCACTGAAGCTTTCTTT. This encodes CASSSSTGVSTEAFF. The chain uses TRBV5-1 and TRBJ1-1, with TRBD1 matching 8 bases. With 3 bases clipped from V and 4 bases from J, the junction kept 8 bases outside the gene matches. Germline loops: CDR1 SGHRS, CDR2 YFSETQ. The CDR3 extends over 15 amino acids.

The J gene is TRBJ2-1, the V gene TRBV7-8; TRBD1 matches 7 bases. This CDR3 has 15 residues. Per the germline V gene, CDR1 is SGHVS and CDR2 is FQNEAQ. J gave up 3 bases and V 4 bases, and 6 bases lay outside the gene matches. CDR3: CASSSRQGLYNEQFF. The CDR3 DNA sequence: TGTGCCAGCAGCTCCCGACAGGGTCTCTACAATGAGCAGTTCTTC.

This chain connects TRBV15 to TRBJ1-4, with TRBD1 matching over 11 bases. The CDR3 consists of 15 residues. The ends lost 1 base at V and 7 bases at J; junction bases unmatched: 2. The germline gives CDR1 LNHNV, CDR2 YYDKDF (reference sequence). The CDR3 DNA follows: TGTGCCACCAGCAGAGGGACAGGGGGCCGTGAAAAACTGTTTTTT. It is translated as CATSRGTGGREKLFF.

This clone was seen a handful of times. J is TRBJ1-2 and V is TRBV2; D is unclear. Germline values: CDR1 SNHLY, CDR2 FYNNEI. Trimming left V 2 bases short and J 1 base short, with 14 bases between. This CDR3 region has 16 residues. For the CDR3, the DNA is TGTGCCAGCAGTGAAAGGAGGGCAGGAATTAACTATGGCTACACCTTC. This gives the protein CASSERRAGINYGYTF.

J is TRBJ1-2 and V is TRBV19; 7 nucleotides align to TRBD1. Trimming removed 4 bases from V and 8 bases from J; junction bases left unmatched: 7. This CDR3 spans 13 amino acids. The germline V gene encodes CDR1 LNHDA and CDR2 SQIVND (reference sequence). The CDR3 region has the DNA TGTGCCAGTAGTACGGGACAGACTGAGGGCTACACCTTC. This translates into CASSTGQTEGYTF.

This chain connects TRBV10-1 to TRBJ2-3; D may be TRBD2 (5 bases). The CDR3 loop spans 13 amino acids. Germline V gives CDR1 WNHNN, CDR2 SYGVQD (reference sequence). V shed 5 bases and J shed 4 bases, with 10 bases lying between them. In nucleotides, the CDR3 is TGCGCCAGCAGTCCGGCGGGCCCAGATACGCAGTATTTT. Its protein product is CASSPAGPDTQYF.

This rearrangement joins TRBV7-2 to TRBJ2-1, with a tentative D call TRBD1 (6 bases). Germline CDR1 SGHTA, CDR2 FQGNSA. V was trimmed by 2 bases and J by 10 bases, leaving 9 bases between them. The CDR3 spans 12 residues. The CDR3 here is CASSLTGFEQFF. CDR3 bases: TGTGCCAGCAGCTTAACAGGGTTCGAGCAGTTCTTC.

V usage is TRBV6-1 and J usage is TRBJ1-2; D possibly corresponds to TRBD1 (6 bases). The CDR3 length is 15 residues. CDR1 is MNHNS and CDR2 is SASEGT in the germline V gene. The V gene lost 2 bases and the J gene lost 5 bases, with 15 bases spanning the gap. The CDR3 is CASSERDTEYYGYTF. CDR3 nucleotides: TGTGCCAGCAGTGAACGGGACACTGAATATTATGGCTACACCTTC.

This clone was picked up one time. The chain carries TRBV29-1 and TRBJ2-6, with TRBD1 matching 8 bases. The CDR3 runs to 15 residues. From germline, CDR1 is SQVTM and CDR2 ANQGSEA. V gave up 4 bases and J gave up 4 bases; unmatched junction bases: 6. Here the CDR3 reads CSVARQGTGANVLTF. For the CDR3, the DNA is TGCAGCGTTGCCCGACAGGGGACAGGGGCCAACGTCCTGACTTTC.

This clone was detected only a few times. The V gene is TRBV10-1, the J gene TRBJ2-2, with 8 bases aligning to TRBD1. In germline, CDR1 is WNHNN, CDR2 SYGVQD (reference sequence). V lost 2 bases and J lost 7; bases outside the gene matches: 9. This CDR3 spans 16 amino acids. CDR3 loop: CASSEGAGGLNGELFF. Written as DNA, the CDR3 is TGCGCCAGCAGTGAGGGGGCAGGGGGCTTGAACGGGGAGCTGTTTTTT.

This clone occurred a few times. V usage is TRBV5-1 and J usage is TRBJ2-2, with 11 bases lining up with TRBD1. The CDR3 has 16 residues. Germline lookup yields CDR1 SGHRS and CDR2 YFSETQ. V shed 1 base, J shed 4 bases, and the junction held 3 bases outside the gene matches. The CDR3 DNA follows: TGCGCCAGCAGCTTGTTGGGGACAGGGGGCACCGGGGAGCTGTTTTTT. Its protein product is CASSLLGTGGTGELFF.

The V call is TRBV7-7, the J call TRBJ2-3; 12 nucleotides line up with TRBD2. This CDR3 region has 17 residues. Germline V CDR1 and CDR2: SSHAT, FNYEAQ (reference sequence). Losses at the gene ends were 5 bases for V and 3 bases for J; bases not matched to a gene: 9. The CDR3 nucleotides read TGTGCCAGCAGCATTCTAGCGGGGGGGCTGGGGACAGATACGCAGTATTTT. Translating gives CASSILAGGLGTDTQYF.

The rearrangement uses TRBV9 and TRBJ1-4; D unresolved. The CDR3 has 15 residues. Germline V gene sequence: CDR1 SGDLS, CDR2 YYNGEE. Trimming stripped 2 bases from V and 7 bases from J, with 15 bases between. The CDR3 reads CASSVSKGGGEKLFF. The CDR3 DNA reads as TGTGCCAGCAGCGTCTCAAAGGGTGGAGGTGAAAAACTGTTTTTT.

This clone was detected only a few times. V and J are TRBV2 and TRBJ1-1, with D perhaps TRBD1 (5 bases). Germline lookup yields CDR1 SNHLY and CDR2 FYNNEI. The CDR3 contains 15 residues. V was shortened by 5 bases and J by 1 base, with 14 bases between the two germline ends. CDR3 nucleotides: TGTGCCAGCAGTATCCTCCAGGGCAAGAACACTGAAGCTTTCTTT. It is translated as CASSILQGKNTEAFF.

The chain combines TRBV5-1 with TRBJ2-5; 8 bases fit TRBD2. Germline loops: CDR1 SGHRS, CDR2 YFSETQ. With 5 bases clipped from V and 5 bases from J, the junction kept 8 bases outside the gene matches. This CDR3 has 14 residues. The CDR3 spells CASRMQRLAETQYF. The CDR3 DNA is TGCGCCAGCAGGATGCAACGACTAGCGGAGACCCAGTACTTC.

The chain carries TRBV9 and TRBJ1-1; perhaps TRBD1 as D (6 bases). Germline V gene sequence: CDR1 SGDLS, CDR2 YYNGEE. CDR3 length equals 16 residues. V was shortened by 6 bases and J by 1 base, with 19 bases between the two germline ends. For the CDR3, the DNA is TGTGCCAGCAACGCACCCATGGGGGGGCCGAACACTGAAGCTTTCTTT. Translation: CASNAPMGGPNTEAFF.

A few counts support this clone. V gene TRBV18 combines with J gene TRBJ2-3, with D unclear. Germline values: CDR1 KGHSH, CDR2 LQKENI. Trimming took off 2 bases at V and 3 bases at J, with 15 bases between the two ends. The CDR3 covers 16 residues. In DNA, the CDR3 is TGTGCCAGCTCACCATCGTCTCCGGTTAGTACAGATACGCAGTATTTT. Its protein is CASSPSSPVSTDTQYF.

The gene calls are TRBV4-3 and TRBJ1-2; no clear D gene. Germline V gives CDR1 LGHNA, CDR2 YSLEER. Trimming cost V 0 bases and J 8 bases, with 7 bases left between them. This CDR3 is 12 amino acids long. The CDR3 coding sequence is TGCGCCAGCAGCCAAGATTATTTGGGCTACACCTTC. As protein: CASSQDYLGYTF.

The V and J genes are TRBV19 and TRBJ1-2; a possible D gene is TRBD1 (6 bases). The V gene's germline CDR1 is LNHDA and CDR2 SQIVND (reference sequence). The CDR3 is made up of 14 amino acids. Trimming took 2 bases from V and 6 from J, leaving 13 bases between them. The CDR3 is CASSIHWGLDGYTF. The CDR3 DNA follows: TGTGCCAGTAGTATACATTGGGGGCTGGATGGCTACACCTTC.

This sequence joins TRBV19 and TRBJ2-1; D is possibly TRBD2 (6 bases). This CDR3 region has 15 residues. V lost 4 bases to trimming and J lost 7 bases, with 17 bases between them. Germline V lookup: CDR1 LNHDA, CDR2 SQIVND (reference sequence). In DNA, the CDR3 is TGTGCCAGTAGTAGGGAGGCTAGCAGATGGAATGAGCAGTTCTTC. It codes for CASSREASRWNEQFF.

The chain employs TRBV7-2 and TRBJ2-5; a weak D match, TRBD1 (6 bases). The V and J ends lost 5 bases and 4 bases respectively, with 11 bases between them. The germline gives CDR1 SGHTA, CDR2 FQGNSA. The CDR3 is 13 residues long. The CDR3 spells CASSPRTVETQYF. The CDR3 region has the DNA TGTGCCAGCAGCCCCCGGACAGTAGAGACCCAGTACTTC.

The chain recombines TRBV19 with TRBJ2-2, with a tentative D call TRBD1 (5 bases). This CDR3 contains 13 residues. Trimming left V 5 bases short and J 4 bases short, with 8 bases between. Per the germline V gene, CDR1 is LNHDA and CDR2 is SQIVND (reference sequence). The DNA for the CDR3 is TGTGCCAGTAGTGACAGATCCACCGGGGAGCTGTTTTTT. Its translation: CASSDRSTGELFF.

The rearrangement uses TRBV5-6 and TRBJ2-7; D might be TRBD2 (5 bases). CDR3 size: 13 residues. Germline loops: CDR1 SGHDT, CDR2 YYEEEE. The ends were cut back, 0 bases at V and 3 bases at J, with 7 bases in the middle. The CDR3, as DNA: TGTGCCAGCAGCTTGGCACGGGGCTACGAGCAGTACTTC. This sequence encodes CASSLARGYEQYF.

The chain has TRBV19 and TRBJ1-5; D is uncertain. Germline loops: CDR1 LNHDA, CDR2 SQIVND (reference sequence). V lost 7 bases, J lost 1 base, and 17 bases lay in between. The CDR3 consists of 16 residues. This CDR3 is CASTDGRARSNQPQHF. The CDR3 DNA reads TGTGCCAGTACGGATGGGCGGGCGCGGAGCAATCAGCCCCAGCATTTT.

The V gene is TRBV6-5, the J gene TRBJ2-7, with 9 nucleotides matching TRBD2. Losses at the gene ends were 8 bases for V and 2 bases for J; bases not matched to a gene: 4. CDR1 and CDR2 from the germline V gene are MNHEY and SVGAGI. The CDR3 consists of 13 residues. The CDR3 DNA sequence: TGTGCCAGCGGCGGGGGGGCCCCCTACGAGCAGTACTTC. Translated: CASGGGAPYEQYF.

In its sample, this clone was seen once. The rearrangement uses TRBV5-6 and TRBJ2-4, with 8 bases identical to TRBD1. Germline V gene sequence: CDR1 SGHDT, CDR2 YYEEEE. The J segment lost 9 bases and the V segment lost 5 bases, leaving 7 bases of the junction unmatched. The CDR3 has 13 amino acids. CDR3 loop: CASSWTGPGIQYF. The CDR3 region has the DNA TGTGCCAGCAGTTGGACAGGGCCGGGCATTCAGTACTTC.

This rearrangement joins TRBV5-1 to TRBJ1-1, with 8 bases fitting TRBD1. Germline trimming cut 4 bases from V and 1 base from J; bases unmatched to any gene: 6. The germline V gene encodes CDR1 SGHRS and CDR2 YFSETQ. This CDR3 has 15 amino acids. CDR3: CASSANRGTNTEAFF. The CDR3 region has the DNA TGCGCCAGCAGCGCTAACAGGGGGACGAACACTGAAGCTTTCTTT. The full variable domain, rest sourced from reference TRBV5-1 and TRBJ1-1, is KAGVTQTPRYLIKTRGQQVTLSCSPISGHRSVSWYQQTPGQGLQFLFEYFSETQRNKGNFPGRFSGRQFSNSRSEMNVSTLELGDSALYLCASSANRGTNTEAFFGQGTRLTVV.

A note on this clone: No DNA is shown, since the ends of the CDR3 on it are uncertain; the CDR3 is the one TCRdb lists. This chain joins TRBV19 and TRBJ2-4; the table's D call, TRBD2, has no DNA check behind it. The CDR3 is 20 amino acids long, termini counted. The germline V gene encodes CDR1 LNHDA and CDR2 SQIVND (reference sequence). The CDR3 is CASSPRLAGEILRAKNIQYF.